What follows are 4 T cell receptor beta chains derived from one specimen sequenced in a study of T cells after yellow fever vaccination (dated by TCRdb to between 2019 and 2020). Libraries were constructed by 5' RACE. TCRdb lists the instrument as Illumina HiSeq 2500. TCRdb itself trimmed the public reads at Q25 with fastp, ran MiXCR and retained productive beta chains. Duplicate CDR3 protein sequences are folded into a single record with the most common DNA and genes. In this sample the table shows fewer than 350,000 distinct CDR3 sequences, roughly 8.7% of which occur a single time. The ten largest clonotypes hold approximately 18% of the sample. According to the study, the label for this sample's treatment or condition signals: live attenuated yellow fever vaccine strain. This specimen was PBMCs, taken on the day of the first yellow fever vaccination. The receptors come from a man between 18 and 35 years old who received the YFV17D yellow fever vaccine.

This clonotype has just a few counts. This chain uses TRBV7-9 with TRBJ1-1; D is unclear. CDR3 length: 14 amino acids. Germline lookup yields CDR1 SEHNR and CDR2 FQNEAQ (reference sequence). V was cut by 5 bases and J by 0 bases, with 10 bases left in between. CDR3 in amino acids: CASSQTLMNTEAFF. The CDR3 DNA reads TGTGCCAGCAGCCAGACCCTCATGAACACTGAAGCTTTCTTT. Combining the CDR3 with reference TRBV7-9 and TRBJ1-1 gives the whole variable domain DTGVSQNPRHKITKRGQNVTFRCDPISEHNRLYWYRQTLGQGPEFLTYFQNEAQLEKSRLLSDRFSAERPKGSFSTLEIQRTEQGDSAMYLCASSQTLMNTEAFFGQGTRLTVV.

Regarding this clonotype: A read error may account for a junction end that differs from germline. This sequence joins TRBV29-1 and TRBJ2-3, with D maybe TRBD2 (5 bases). CDR1 and CDR2 (germline): SQVTM, ANQGSEA. CDR3 size: 13 residues. CDR3 coding DNA: TGCAGCGTTGAAGGAGAGGGCACAGATACGCAGTGTTTT. Protein product: CSVEGEGTDTQCF.

This clonotype was seen a handful of times. V usage is TRBV7-8 and J usage is TRBJ2-1, with a weak D call TRBD2 (5 bases). V lost 7 bases and J lost 6, with 16 bases in between. The CDR3 covers 14 residues. Germline CDR1 and CDR2: SGHVS and FQNEAQ. The CDR3 loop is CASTPDPRGNEQFF. CDR3 bases: TGTGCCAGCACTCCAGACCCCCGGGGCAATGAGCAGTTCTTC. The full variable domain, its missing parts supplied by reference TRBV7-8 and TRBJ2-1, is GAGVSQSPRYKVAKRGQDVALRCDPISGHVSLFWYQQALGQGPEFLTYFQNEAQLDKSGLPSDRFFAERPEGSVSTLKIQRTQQEDSAVYLCASTPDPRGNEQFFGPGTRLTVL.

This clonotype was counted many times. CDR3 in amino acids: CASSPDTSWGAGELFF. The CDR3 DNA follows: TGTGCCAGCAGCCCGGACACATCCTGGGGCGCCGGGGAGCTGTTTTTT. The chain carries TRBV12-3 or TRBV12-4 and TRBJ2-2, with D tentatively TRBD1 (5 bases). The CDR3 is 16 residues long. Trimming removed 6 bases at V and 6 bases at J, with 20 bases between.